This TCR beta chain was found in a study of response to subunit inactivated influenza vaccine. General study results and limits: T cells newly recruited by each seasonal influenza vaccination are few, the authors suggested.

As for this clonotype: Its antigen is currently unknown.

This CDR3 region has 14 residues. Losses at the gene ends were 6 bases for V and 5 bases for J; bases not matched to a gene: 6. CDR1 DFQATT and CDR2 SNEGSKA come from the germline V gene (reference sequence). TCRdb re-called the RT-PCR reads through MiXCR, storing one row per CDR3 protein. The sample records 500,000 to 600,000 distinct CDR3 sequences, approximately 7.6% being singletons. The sample consisted of PBMCs from blood, taken 23 months after vaccination. V gene TRBV20-1 combines with J gene TRBJ2-3, with TRBD2 identical over 12 bases. This sequence was found in a man aged 50-75 years who received an inactivated influenza vaccine. CDR3: CSALATSGGDTQYF. The CDR3 DNA follows: TGCAGTGCCCTAGCGACTAGCGGGGGAGATACGCAGTATTTT.